This is a list of T cell receptor beta chains from one sample in a study of glioma-infiltrating T cells. TCRdb re-derived calls from the multiplex PCR reads in MiXCR, one entry per CDR3 protein. The sample records 170,000 or so distinct CDR3 sequences, around 42% being singletons. Input material: glioma tissue, nonneoplastic brain tissue, or PBMCs (not recorded which). These TCRs come from a human donor with low-grade glioma or glioblastoma, undergoing nonglioma brain surgery, or in good health (not recorded which). Each CDR3 is given with its conserved first and last residue.

TRBJ1-1 TRBV10-3 CAISVARQTGQWNTEAFF
TRBJ2-1 TRBV19 CASRFAGILGDEQFF
TRBJ2-3 TRBV13 CASSSLAGVITYTQYF
TRBJ2-7 TRBV6-1 CPGAYEQYF
TRBJ1-2 TRBV28 CASTTGTRGYTF
TRBJ2-6 TRBV6-1 CASSPDELWANVLTF
TRBJ2-7 TRBV28 CASTTGGLYEQYF
TRBJ2-3 TRBV2 CASRALVAGADTQYF
TRBJ2-7 TRBV27 CASSPGTNNGEQYF
TRBJ1-5 TRBV2 CASSSGTGFFMPQHF
TRBJ2-5 TRBV6-1 CASSPGTARQETQYF
TRBJ2-3 TRBV28 CASSGTSGRPTDTQYF
TRBJ2-1 TRBV19 CASNLRDRGNQQFF
TRBJ2-7 TRBV29-1 CGATVGTGSYEQYF
TRBJ2-1 TRBV7-9 CASSSTGQGNNEQFF
TRBJ1-6 TRBV24-1 CATSDPGQSPRNSPLHF
TRBJ2-3 TRBV28 CASSRDGLGGDDTDTQYF
TRBJ1-1 TRBV20-1 CSASDLGFNTEAFF
TRBJ2-5 TRBV15 CATSRVQGQETQYF
TRBJ1-2 TRBV29-1 CSVGDPGYTF
TRBJ2-5 TRBV25-1 CASSEYTRSETQYF
TRBJ2-7 TRBV18 CASSLRDRVFHEQYF
TRBJ2-5 TRBV4-1 CASSLGRAETQYF
TRBJ1-3 TRBV27 CASSLRPRINTIYF
TRBJ2-7 TRBV28 CATSTPVRTGSYELYF
TRBJ2-2 TRBV28 CASSYRGLRIGELFF
TRBJ2-7 TRBV4-2 CASSQVWDTVYEQYF
TRBJ2-1 TRBV5-1 CASSLGDRETDNEQFF
TRBJ2-1 TRBV7-9 CASRRSMGFGDNEQFF
TRBJ2-1 TRBV20-1 CSAGLEERYNEQFF
TRBJ2-2 TRBV2 CASSGTGLTGELFF
TRBJ2-3 TRBV20-1 CSARRTSGYTDTQYF
TRBJ2-1 TRBV20-1 CSASTHLAGSNEQFF
TRBJ1-1 TRBV18 CASSQTGQGEAFF
TRBJ1-2 TRBV7-2 CASSLDANYGYTF
TRBJ1-2 TRBV7-2 CASSLWSPGTDYGYTF